This T cell receptor beta chain was sequenced for a study of cytomegalovirus exposure and HLA in healthy donors. Germline CDR1 MNHNS, CDR2 SASEGT. Trimming took off 2 bases at V and 4 bases at J, with 3 bases between the two ends. There are 12 residues in the CDR3. Whole-study results and caveats: There were some public TCRs occurring in many donors, but most TCR sequences were rare.

On this clone itself: The antigen remains unidentified.

Libraries were prepared by immunoSEQ multiplex PCR; TCRdb keeps only in-frame clonotypes and omits some of them. The profile shows 150,000 to 200,000 clones, 86% of them singletons. The sequence came from a man aged 25 to 45 in good health and CMV-seropositive. The sequencing sample was made of PBMCs. The V gene is TRBV6-1, the J gene TRBJ1-5; D ambiguous. The CDR3 reads CASSEINQPQHF. DNA for the CDR3: TGTGCCAGCAGTGAAATTAATCAGCCCCAGCATTTT.